The T cell receptor (beta chain) described here comes from a study of blood T cell repertoires in COVID-19. Study as a whole: COVID-19 samples from acute and convalescent phases originated in the United States, Italy and Spain. Sample material is recorded as cDNA or gDNA derived from T cells, B-cell-depleted T cells, or PBMCs.

This clone was counted only a few times. Germline CDR1 and CDR2: SQVTM and ANQGSEA. CDR3 length equals 15 residues. The V gene lost 6 bases and the J gene lost 0 bases, with 15 bases spanning the gap. Original handling: Amplification of reference gene primers provided the estimated nucleated cell counts. Repertoires were generated with immunoSEQ multiplex PCR, while TCRdb's copy carries only in-frame clones and drops some. D and trimming were read from the DNA, whereas the V and J calls and clone size are those reported in that table. The sample lists 150,000 to 200,000 clones, approximately 87% occurring once.

The chain couples TRBV29-1 to TRBJ2-1; a possible D gene is TRBD2 (6 bases). This clonotype originated in a woman in her sixties or seventies with acute or convalescent COVID-19. The sample comprised peripheral blood. CDR3 DNA: TGCAGCGTCCAAGGAGGGGTTAGCTCCTACAATGAGCAGTTCTTC. Its protein product is CSVQGGVSSYNEQFF.